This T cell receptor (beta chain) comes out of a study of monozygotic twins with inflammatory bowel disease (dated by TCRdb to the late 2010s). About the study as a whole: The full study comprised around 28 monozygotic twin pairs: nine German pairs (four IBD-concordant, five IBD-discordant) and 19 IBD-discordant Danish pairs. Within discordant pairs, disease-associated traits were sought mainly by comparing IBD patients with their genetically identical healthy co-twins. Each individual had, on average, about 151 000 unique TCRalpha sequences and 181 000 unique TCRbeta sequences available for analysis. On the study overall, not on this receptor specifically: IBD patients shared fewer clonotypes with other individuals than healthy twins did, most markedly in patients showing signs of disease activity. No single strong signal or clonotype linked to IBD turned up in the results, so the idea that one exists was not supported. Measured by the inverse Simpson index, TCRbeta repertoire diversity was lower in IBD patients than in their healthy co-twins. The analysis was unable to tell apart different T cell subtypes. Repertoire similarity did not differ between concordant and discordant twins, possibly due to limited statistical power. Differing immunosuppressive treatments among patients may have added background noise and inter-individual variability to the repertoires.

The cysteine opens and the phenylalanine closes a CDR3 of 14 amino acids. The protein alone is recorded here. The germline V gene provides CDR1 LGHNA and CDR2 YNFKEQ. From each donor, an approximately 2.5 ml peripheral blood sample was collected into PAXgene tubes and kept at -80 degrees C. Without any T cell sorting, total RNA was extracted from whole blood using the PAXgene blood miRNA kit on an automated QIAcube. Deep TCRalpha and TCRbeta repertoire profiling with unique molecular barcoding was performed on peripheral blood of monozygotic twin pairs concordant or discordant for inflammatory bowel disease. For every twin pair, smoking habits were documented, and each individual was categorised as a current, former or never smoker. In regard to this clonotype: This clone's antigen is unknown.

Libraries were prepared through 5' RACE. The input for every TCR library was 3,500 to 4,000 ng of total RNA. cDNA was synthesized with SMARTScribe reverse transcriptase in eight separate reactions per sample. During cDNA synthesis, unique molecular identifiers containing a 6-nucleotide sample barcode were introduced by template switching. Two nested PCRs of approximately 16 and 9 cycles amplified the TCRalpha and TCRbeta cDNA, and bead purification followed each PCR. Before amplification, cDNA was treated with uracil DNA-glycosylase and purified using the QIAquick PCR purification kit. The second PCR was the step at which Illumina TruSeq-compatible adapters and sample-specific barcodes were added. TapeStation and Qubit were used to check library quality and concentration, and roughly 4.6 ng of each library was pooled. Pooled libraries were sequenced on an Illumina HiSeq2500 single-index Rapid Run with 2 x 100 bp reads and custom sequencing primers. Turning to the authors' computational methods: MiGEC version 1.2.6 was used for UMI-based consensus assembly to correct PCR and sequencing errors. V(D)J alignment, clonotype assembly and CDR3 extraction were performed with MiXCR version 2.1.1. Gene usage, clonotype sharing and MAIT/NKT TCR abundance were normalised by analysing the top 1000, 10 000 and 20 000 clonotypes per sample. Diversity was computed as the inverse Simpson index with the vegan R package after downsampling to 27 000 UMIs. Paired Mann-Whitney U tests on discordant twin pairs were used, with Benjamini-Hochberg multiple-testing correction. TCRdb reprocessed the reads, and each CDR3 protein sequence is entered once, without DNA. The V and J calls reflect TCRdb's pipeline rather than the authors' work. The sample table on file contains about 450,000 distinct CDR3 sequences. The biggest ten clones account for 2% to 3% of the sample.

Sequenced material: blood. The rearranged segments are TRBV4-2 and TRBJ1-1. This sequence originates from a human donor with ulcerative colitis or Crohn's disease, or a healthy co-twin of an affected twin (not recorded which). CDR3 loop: CASNDGGAHTEAFF.